This TCR beta chain comes out of a study of beta chain features in type 1 diabetes (dated by TCRdb to between 2017 and 2018). At the level of the whole study: Patients and healthy donors did not differ in mean age, gender distribution, total cell number or subset yield. Across all samples, about 110 million sorted cells were examined, and cell number per subset correlated strongly with RNA yield. In the study, recently diagnosed type 1 diabetes patients and matched healthy donors were compared on the TCRB repertoires of their sorted circulating CD4+ T cell subsets. Whereas all 28 donors provided naive and central memory subsets, regulatory and stem cell-like memory subsets were isolated from just 8 patients and about 8 healthy donors.

This clone was seen a handful of times. No cognate antigen has been identified for it. Per-base qualities were not stored, and no clone one base away is much larger. Each donor gave one peripheral blood draw, around 100 mL on average, collected into heparinised tubes. Naive, central memory, regulatory and stem cell-like memory CD4+ T cells were sorted on a BD FACSAria II using a panel including CD45RO, CCR7, CD25, CD127, CD95 and CD27. A purity above 98% was achieved for all sorted populations. PBMCs were isolated immediately by Lymphoprep density gradient centrifugation and stained directly without culture. Samples were stained and sorted in pairs, with one healthy donor and one patient per experiment, so that batch effects were minimized. Results the study describes overall, beyond this receptor: HLA sub-analyses involved small numbers of individuals, so any influence of HLA type on TCRB rearrangement remained unresolved. Sequencing cDNA rather than genomic DNA could over-represent highly expressing activated cells, although activation and CD3 levels did not differ between groups. A moderate but significant shortening of TCRB CDR3 length was observed in type 1 diabetes patients in all four CD4+ subsets. Naive, central memory and regulatory TCRB repertoires appeared to be more similar among patients than among healthy donors. PCR may preferentially amplify shorter templates, but because patient and control samples were amplified and corrected together, any resulting skew would affect both groups equally. Fewer insertions and more nucleotide deletions at VDJ recombination sites were observed in patients with type 1 diabetes, implying thymic rearrangement abnormalities.

The CDR3 runs 15 residues from the cysteine to the phenylalanine. The read is trimmed to its CDR3 DNA, 45 bases read in frame from base 1. Trimming accounts for 3 bases at V and 5 bases at J, while the number of junction bases matched to no gene is 10. The germline V gene (reference sequence) yields GTSNPN for CDR1 and SVGIG for CDR2. The entire amount of isolated RNA was reverse transcribed using the High Capacity cDNA Reverse Transcription Kit, so the sequenced TCRB transcripts were expressed ones. Deep immunoSEQ sequencing was performed on naive, central memory and regulatory T cell samples, with an average of about 3.6 million total reads per sample. After sorted cells were lysed in RLT buffer, RNA was extracted with DNase-treated RNeasy Micro or Mini kits, with the choice depending on cell number. To prevent cross-contamination, each cell subset was processed individually, whereas patient and healthy donor samples were processed jointly. The immunoSEQ multiplex PCR was used to amplify TCRB sequences from cDNA, generating 87-bp fragments that spanned the CDR3 region. Sequencing of the amplicons was performed on the Illumina HiSeq platform. Turning to the authors' computational methods: Synthetic template baselines were used to correct PCR bias computationally, reads within Hamming distance 2 were collapsed together, and singletons that could not be merged were discarded. By aligning reads against IMGT, V, D and J genes, CDR3 length, and insertions or deletions at six rearrangement sites were assigned. Within each subset, clonotype counts were normalized to the number of sorted cells before true diversity and Gini coefficients were calculated with the tcR R package. The overlap coefficient, calculated on TCRB nucleotide sequences, was used to quantify repertoire sharing. As a proxy for the pre-selection repertoire, out-of-frame TCRB sequences from naive cells were analyzed. This immuneACCESS table, as held by TCRdb, lists in-frame sequences with V and J called but not all clones. Of the missing ones, under half trace to an unresolved V gene in checked studies; the others have no known cause. V and J calls plus clone size are reproduced from that table; the DNA served to infer D and trimming. This sample comprises 500,000 to 850,000 clones, over 13% of them detected only once. The ten largest account for roughly 0.04% of the sample.

The sample was naive CD4+ T cells from blood. The meaning of the sample's cell subset or site label: true naive CD4+ T cells. The V gene is TRBV30 and the J gene is TRBJ2-7, and TRBD1 matches 10 of the central bases. The sequence derives from a man aged 18 to 30 with type 1 diabetes. The base sequence is TGTGCCTGGAGAGGAGGGACAGGGGAGATCAACGAGCAGTACTTC. Its product reads: CAWRGGTGEINEQYF.